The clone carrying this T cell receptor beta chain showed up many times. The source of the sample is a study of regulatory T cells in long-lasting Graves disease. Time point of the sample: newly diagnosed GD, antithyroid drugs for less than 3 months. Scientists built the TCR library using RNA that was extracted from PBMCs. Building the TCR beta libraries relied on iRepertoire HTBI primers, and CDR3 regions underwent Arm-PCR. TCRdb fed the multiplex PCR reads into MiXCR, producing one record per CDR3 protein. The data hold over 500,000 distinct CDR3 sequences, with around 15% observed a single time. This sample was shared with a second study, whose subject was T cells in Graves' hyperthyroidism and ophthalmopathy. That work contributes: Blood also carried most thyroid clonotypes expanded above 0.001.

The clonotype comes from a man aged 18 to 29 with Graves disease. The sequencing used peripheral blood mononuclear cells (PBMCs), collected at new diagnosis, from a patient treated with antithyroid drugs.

CDR3 nucleotides: TGTGCCAGCAGCACAACCGGGACAGGGGGCGGAGAGACCCAGTACTTC. It specifies CASSTTGTGGGETQYF. The V gene is TRBV2, the J gene TRBJ2-5; 12 bases agree with TRBD1. Per the germline V gene, CDR1 is SNHLY and CDR2 is FYNNEI. CDR3 length: 16 amino acids. The trim removed 6 bases at V and 4 bases at J, leaving 9 bases unmatched.